One and the same sample provided the 2 T cell receptor beta chains below, sequenced in a study of T cells after yellow fever vaccination. A single record per CDR3 protein comes from TCRdb applying MiXCR to the 5' RACE reads. The table shows about 160,000 distinct CDR3 sequences, with 5.5% to 7.5% occurring only once. Material: CD4+ T cells sorted from PBMCs, obtained about 5 days after the first yellow fever vaccination. These receptors were obtained from a young man who received the YFV17D yellow fever vaccine.

This clonotype was recorded at least ten times. This chain links TRBV2 with TRBJ1-5; 7 bases fit TRBD1. With V trimmed by 6 bases and J by 11 bases, 13 bases remained unmatched. The germline V gene encodes CDR1 SNHLY and CDR2 FYNNEI. This CDR3 spans 14 amino acids. Written as DNA, the CDR3 is TGTGCCAGCAGCCCACAGGGGCCCCAATCAGCCCAGCATTTT. It encodes CASSPQGPQSAQHF.

The chain has TRBV6-2 or TRBV6-3 and TRBJ2-1, with a tentative D call TRBD1 (5 bases). The germline V gene has CDR1 MNHEY and CDR2 SVGEGT. V lost 0 bases to trimming and J lost 7 bases, with 10 bases between them. The CDR3 is 14 amino acids. The CDR3 spells CASSYSRVLNEQFF. CDR3 nucleotide sequence: TGTGCCAGCAGTTACTCCAGGGTGTTGAATGAGCAGTTCTTC.